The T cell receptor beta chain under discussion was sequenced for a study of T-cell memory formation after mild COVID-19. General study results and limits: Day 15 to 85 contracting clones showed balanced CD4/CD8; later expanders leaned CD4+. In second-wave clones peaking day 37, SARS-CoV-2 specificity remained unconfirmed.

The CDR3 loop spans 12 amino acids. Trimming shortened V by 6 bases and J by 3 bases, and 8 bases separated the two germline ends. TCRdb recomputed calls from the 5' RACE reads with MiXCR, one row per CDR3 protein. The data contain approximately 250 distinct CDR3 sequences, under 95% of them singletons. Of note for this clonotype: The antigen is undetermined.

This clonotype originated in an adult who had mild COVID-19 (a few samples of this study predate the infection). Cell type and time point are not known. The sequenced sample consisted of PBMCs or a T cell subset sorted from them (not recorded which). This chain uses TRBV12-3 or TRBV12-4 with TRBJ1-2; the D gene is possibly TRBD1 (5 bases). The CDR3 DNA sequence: TGTGCCAGCAGCGGGACCCACTATGGCTACACCTTC. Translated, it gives CASSGTHYGYTF.